The clone carrying this TCR beta chain came up many times. The antigen remains unidentified. Sample time point: sample taken at primary tumor resection. Samples came from roughly 75 TRACERx patients with untreated early-stage lung cancer. The sample belongs to a study of spatial heterogeneity in lung cancer. Whole-study context: Sequence detection consistently recorded a greater number of beta-chain than alpha-chain sequences. The study's findings and limits: Ubiquitous and regional expanded TCR counts tracked ubiquitous and regional nonsynonymous mutations, respectively. Tumoral mutation counts were tracked by counts of expanded intratumoral alpha and beta TCRs.

CDR1 is SGHNT and CDR2 is YYREEE in the germline V gene (reference sequence). The CDR3 is 14 amino acids. V lost 3 bases to trimming and J lost 4 bases, with 13 bases between them. TCRdb re-analysed the 5' RACE reads in MiXCR, keeping a single row per CDR3 protein. This repertoire shows around 9,300 distinct CDR3 sequences, over 4.5% found once; its top ten account for over 20%. The source was lung tumor tissue, collected at surgery. J is TRBJ2-5 and V is TRBV5-4; tentatively, D is TRBD1 or TRBD2 (6 bases each). The receptor was isolated from a female donor with early-stage non-small cell lung cancer. This CDR3 is CASSSGGVGETQYF. In nucleotides, the CDR3 is TGTGCCAGCAGCTCCGGGGGCGTAGGAGAGACCCAGTACTTC.